A selection of T cell receptor beta chains follows, all from one sample in a study of T-cell memory formation after mild COVID-19. TCRdb independently ran MiXCR on the 5' RACE reads; one entry per CDR3 protein. The data hold 300,000 to 350,000 distinct CDR3 sequences, with roughly an eighth observed a single time. Sequencing was performed on PBMCs or a T cell subset sorted from them (not recorded which). The receptor source for this set is a man younger than 35 who had mild COVID-19 (a few samples of this study predate the infection). Cell type and time point are not known. CDR3s include the opening cysteine and the closing phenylalanine or tryptophan. D genes are given only for firm matches. Clone size is stated in some rows and not others, as once, few, many or a class when expanded.

-,TRBJ2-2,many,TRBV7-2,CASSPLEGALFF,TGTGCCAGCAGCCCACTGGAGGGCGCGCTGTTTTTT
-,TRBJ2-2,few,TRBV6-5,CASSYSDYTGELFF,TGTGCCAGCAGTTACTCAGATTACACCGGGGAGCTGTTTTTT
-,TRBJ1-2,-,TRBV7-2,CASSLVGGRNYGYTF,TGTGCCAGCAGCTTAGTGGGGGGGCGGAACTATGGCTACACCTTC
-,TRBJ2-1,few,TRBV28,CASSSPGRGNEQFF,TGTGCCAGCAGTTCCCCGGGGCGGGGCAATGAGCAGTTCTTC
-,TRBJ1-1,-,TRBV4-1,CASSQDPGFNDKAFF,TGCGCCAGCAGCCAAGATCCCGGGTTCAACGACAAAGCTTTCTTT
-,TRBJ1-2,many,TRBV5-1,CASSGDAPGYTF,TGCGCCAGCAGCGGGGACGCCCCTGGCTACACCTTC
TRBD1,TRBJ2-1,-,TRBV6-2/TRBV6-3,CASSYPGQGVYEQFF,TGTGCCAGCAGTTACCCGGGACAGGGGGTATATGAGCAGTTCTTC
TRBD1,TRBJ2-1,few,TRBV9,CASSARQGGNEQFF,TGTGCCAGCAGCGCCCGACAGGGTGGCAATGAGCAGTTCTTC
-,TRBJ1-1,-,TRBV5-1,CASSLSTANTEAFF,TGCGCCAGCAGCTTGTCCACCGCGAACACTGAAGCTTTCTTT
-,TRBJ1-6,many,TRBV12-3/TRBV12-4,CASSFGRRKADSPLHF,TGTGCCAGCAGTTTTGGGCGGCGAAAAGCAGATTCACCCCTCCACTTT
-,TRBJ1-3,few,TRBV6-6,CATLGDTIYF,TGTGCCACCCTCGGGGACACCATATATTTT
-,TRBJ1-5,-,TRBV2,CASSDQDRPYQPQHF,TGTGCCAGCAGTGATCAAGACAGGCCTTATCAGCCCCAGCATTTT
-,TRBJ1-3,few,TRBV7-3,CASSPNAGGNTIYF,TGTGCCAGCAGCCCAAACGCAGGGGGAAACACCATATATTTT
TRBD1,TRBJ2-2,few,TRBV11-2,CASGQGAFTGELFF,TGTGCCAGCGGACAGGGGGCGTTCACCGGGGAGCTGTTTTTT
TRBD2,TRBJ2-1,medium-sized,TRBV27,CASSLSGGPANEQFF,TGTGCCAGCAGTCTAAGCGGGGGCCCAGCCAATGAGCAGTTCTTC
TRBD2,TRBJ2-5,many,TRBV4-1,CASSQVIAGVFETQYF,TGCGCCAGCAGCCAAGTCATAGCGGGGGTTTTCGAGACCCAGTACTTC
TRBD1,TRBJ2-3,-,TRBV4-3,CASNPGTGRTDTQYF,TGCGCCAGCAACCCCGGGACAGGGCGCACAGATACGCAGTATTTT
TRBD1,TRBJ1-6,-,TRBV27,CASSLPGTGNSPLHF,TGTGCCAGCAGTTTACCCGGGACAGGGAATTCACCCCTCCACTTT
TRBD1,TRBJ1-2,few,TRBV20-1,CSATHPGQGPYGYTF,TGCAGTGCTACACATCCGGGACAGGGACCCTATGGCTACACCTTC
-,TRBJ2-2,-,TRBV6-2/TRBV6-3,CASTTGTGELFF,TGTGCCAGCACTACCGGCACCGGGGAGCTGTTTTTT
-,TRBJ1-2,few,TRBV6-5,CASSYSGGQLYGYTF,TGTGCCAGCAGTTACTCGGGGGGGCAGCTCTATGGCTACACCTTC
-,TRBJ2-1,few,TRBV5-1,CASSLEDPDNEQFF,TGCGCCAGCAGCTTGGAAGATCCAGACAATGAGCAGTTCTTC
-,TRBJ1-1,-,TRBV5-4,CASSGAVQPNTEAFF,TGTGCCAGCAGCGGAGCGGTACAGCCCAACACTGAAGCTTTCTTT
TRBD1,TRBJ2-7,-,TRBV6-2/TRBV6-3,CASSARDRTGSYEQYF,TGTGCCAGCAGTGCCCGGGACAGGACGGGCTCCTACGAGCAGTACTTC
-,TRBJ2-1,few,TRBV20-1,CIRAGGPSSYNEQFF,TGCATTCGAGCCGGGGGGCCGAGCTCCTACAATGAGCAGTTCTTC
-,TRBJ1-2,-,TRBV18,CASSPRDGPSPGFTF,TGTGCCAGCTCACCACGGGACGGTCCTTCCCCCGGCTTCACCTTC
-,TRBJ2-1,-,TRBV29-1,CSVDGQGSRDEQFF,TGCAGCGTTGATGGCCAAGGGTCAAGGGATGAGCAGTTCTTC
-,TRBJ2-4,-,TRBV6-1,CASRPVGLQAKNIQYF,TGTGCCAGCAGGCCGGTGGGCCTCCAAGCCAAAAACATTCAGTACTTC
-,TRBJ2-3,many,TRBV5-1,CASSPRSGDTQYF,TGCGCCAGCAGCCCCCGGAGCGGGGATACGCAGTATTTT
-,TRBJ2-3,few,TRBV12-5,CASGLATGHLKTDTQYF,TGTGCTAGTGGTTTGGCGACGGGGCACCTAAAAACAGATACGCAGTATTTT
-,TRBJ1-1,-,TRBV12-3/TRBV12-4,CASRQSTGTEAFF,TGTGCCAGCAGGCAATCGACGGGCACTGAAGCTTTCTTT
-,TRBJ2-1,few,TRBV3-1,CASSPELESNEQFF,TGTGCCAGCAGCCCCGAATTAGAATCAAATGAGCAGTTCTTC
TRBD2,TRBJ2-3,many,TRBV7-2,CASSRQAGSTDTQYF,TGTGCCAGCAGCCGACAAGCGGGGAGCACAGATACGCAGTATTTT
-,TRBJ1-5,many,TRBV7-9,CASSLGGFNQPQHF,TGTGCCAGCAGCTTGGGGGGCTTCAATCAGCCCCAGCATTTT
-,TRBJ1-5,-,TRBV9,CASSPGEVSSQPQHF,TGTGCCAGCAGCCCGGGGGAGGTTTCTTCTCAGCCCCAGCATTTT
-,TRBJ2-7,few,TRBV7-9,CASSLGKGSYEQYF,TGTGCCAGCAGCTTAGGGAAGGGGTCCTACGAGCAGTACTTC
TRBD1,TRBJ1-1,-,TRBV5-6,CASSRKGRGPATEAFF,TGTGCCAGCAGCCGAAAGGGAAGGGGGCCGGCCACTGAAGCTTTCTTT
-,TRBJ1-1,-,TRBV11-3,CASSLVEGTEAFF,TGTGCCAGCAGCTTAGTTGAGGGAACTGAAGCTTTCTTT
-,TRBJ1-3,few,TRBV27,CASRARTATGNTIYF,TGTGCCAGCAGGGCGCGGACAGCTACTGGAAACACCATATATTTT
TRBD1,TRBJ2-7,-,TRBV6-5,CASSGQGTGYEQYF,TGTGCCAGCTCAGGACAGGGGACGGGGTACGAGCAGTACTTC
-,TRBJ2-3,few,TRBV5-1,CASRGQPESTDTQYF,TGCGCCAGCAGGGGTCAACCGGAAAGCACAGATACGCAGTATTTT
-,TRBJ2-5,many,TRBV10-3,CAIKLEPQETQYF,TGTGCCATCAAGCTAGAACCCCAAGAGACCCAGTACTTC
-,TRBJ2-1,-,TRBV11-2,CASSSRLVNEQFF,TGTGCCAGCAGTTCGAGACTAGTCAATGAGCAGTTCTTC
TRBD1,TRBJ2-5,-,TRBV20-1,CSAPGGTGGETQYF,TGCAGTGCCCCAGGGGGGACAGGGGGCGAGACCCAGTACTTC
-,TRBJ2-5,-,TRBV27,CASSFRLGGETQYF,TGTGCCAGCAGTTTCCGCCTAGGTGGGGAGACCCAGTACTTC
TRBD2,TRBJ2-3,-,TRBV4-1,CASSPSRVRGGRADTQYF,TGCGCCAGCAGCCCTTCGAGGGTGCGGGGGGGCAGGGCAGATACGCAGTATTTT
-,TRBJ2-4,many,TRBV4-1,CASSQQGGLGGTKNIQYF,TGCGCCAGCAGCCAACAAGGAGGGTTGGGGGGTACCAAAAACATTCAGTACTTC
-,TRBJ1-2,-,TRBV12-3/TRBV12-4,CASSLALADYGYTF,TGTGCCAGCAGTTTAGCGCTGGCAGACTATGGCTACACCTTC
-,TRBJ2-5,-,TRBV5-1,CASSLVRGETQYF,TGCGCCAGCAGCTTGGTAAGGGGAGAGACCCAGTACTTC
-,TRBJ1-1,many,TRBV29-1,CSVAVMNTEAFF,TGCAGCGTCGCAGTTATGAACACTGAAGCTTTCTTT
TRBD1,TRBJ1-4,-,TRBV4-3,CASSQDLGQGPKLFF,TGCGCCAGCAGCCAAGATTTGGGACAGGGACCAAAACTGTTTTTT
-,TRBJ2-7,-,TRBV6-1,CASSEAHGDHEQYF,TGTGCCAGCAGTGAAGCGCACGGGGACCACGAGCAGTACTTC
-,TRBJ2-5,many,TRBV4-1,CASSQVGTEETQYF,TGCGCCAGCAGCCAAGTGGGAACCGAGGAGACCCAGTACTTC
-,TRBJ1-1,-,TRBV4-1,CATTGVMNTEAFF,TGCGCCACCACCGGAGTAATGAACACTGAAGCTTTCTTT